These 2 T cell receptor beta chains were all obtained from the same sample, sequenced in a study of identifying expanded T cells in peripheral blood (dated by TCRdb to between 2017 and 2020). The library was prepared using the immunoSEQ multiplex PCR assay. TCRdb carries this immuneACCESS record with in-frame sequences only. Its versions omit some clonotypes, under half of them owing to an unresolved V gene in the studies checked, with the rest unexplained. This sample lists more than 45,000 clones; approximately 89% were detected once. The ten largest make up about 3.8% of the sample. The material sequenced was blood. Receptor source: a person between 18 and 75 years old in good health.

The CDR3 region is CASSQEYMPHYEQYF. The CDR3 DNA sequence: TGCGCCAGCAGCCAAGAATACATGCCTCACTACGAGCAGTACTTC. The rearrangement uses TRBV4-3 and TRBJ2-7; no reliable D call. V was trimmed by 0 bases and J by 3 bases, leaving 12 bases between them. The germline V gene has CDR1 LGHNA and CDR2 YSLEER. The CDR3 has 15 residues.

This chain connects TRBV19 to TRBJ1-1, with a weak D call TRBD1 (5 bases). The CDR3 is 17 amino acids. V lost 5 bases and J 1 base, leaving 20 bases between the germline ends. CDR1 LNHDA and CDR2 SQIVND come from the germline V gene (reference sequence). The CDR3, as DNA: TGTGCCAGTAGTCGGAGGGGCGAGGGACGGACGAACACTGAAGCTTTCTTT. It translates to CASSRRGEGRTNTEAFF.